The sequence of this TCR beta chain was determined in a study of T cell responses to AZD1222 COVID-19 vaccine. Study conclusions and caveats: Reports indicate that nearly half of spike-specific TCRs are directed at unmutated variant regions.

Details on this clone: Its antigen is not identified.

The data were produced by immunoSEQ multiplex PCR, yet TCRdb's version contains in-frame clones alone and is incomplete. This sample has some 98,000 clones, with about 88% found just once. Looked up from germline, CDR1 is LGHDT and CDR2 is YNNKEL (reference sequence). This CDR3 comprises 15 residues. The V and J ends lost 2 bases and 6 bases respectively, with 15 bases between them. The source of this sequence is an adult in good health. The starting material was peripheral blood, obtained on day 0 of AZD1222 vaccination. The chain carries TRBV3-1 (or the pseudogene TRBV3-2) and TRBJ2-3; D is unresolved. The DNA for the CDR3 is TGTGCCAGCAGCCAATTCCCTAGAGAAGATGATACGCAGTATTTT. It translates to CASSQFPREDDTQYF.